A selection of T cell receptor beta chains follows, all from one sample in a study of shared clonotypes between healthy human individuals. Profiling relied on immunoSEQ multiplex PCR, and the TCRdb table lists in-frame clones only, not all of them. The profile covers about 530,000 clones, with over 60% appearing a single time and about an eighth taken by the ten largest. The specimen sequenced was PBMCs. The source is a woman aged 40 to 50 in good health. Some clones in this sample may be carry-over from other donors' samples. The conserved cysteine and the conserved F or W are not part of the CDR3 here. Fields, in order: D gene, V gene, CDR3 protein. The D gene is left open where the match is weak.

d_call: NA; v_call: TRBV11-2; cdr3_aa: ASSLTGGDSGNTIY
d_call: TRBD1; v_call: TRBV28; cdr3_aa: ASRSYRGSMISYT
d_call: TRBD2; v_call: TRBV5-1; cdr3_aa: ASSPPGTSGMDTQY
d_call: NA; v_call: TRBV18; cdr3_aa: ASSRGGEQF
d_call: NA; v_call: TRBV7-6; cdr3_aa: ASSFGGSTEAF
d_call: NA; v_call: TRBV4-3; cdr3_aa: ASSQDIVNTEAF
d_call: NA; v_call: TRBV14; cdr3_aa: ASSQQTGSNYGYT
d_call: NA; v_call: TRBV2; cdr3_aa: ASSDTYGYT
d_call: NA; v_call: TRBV28; cdr3_aa: ASSWNPDYGYT
d_call: TRBD1; v_call: TRBV29-1; cdr3_aa: SVAVTGGETQY
d_call: TRBD2; v_call: TRBV5-1; cdr3_aa: ASSLGGLAGGEQY
d_call: TRBD1; v_call: TRBV5-6; cdr3_aa: ASSSRDRVTDTQY
d_call: NA; v_call: TRBV5-1; cdr3_aa: ASSFVGPSSGNTIY
d_call: TRBD2; v_call: TRBV27; cdr3_aa: ASSLGREFHEQY
d_call: TRBD2; v_call: TRBV30; cdr3_aa: AWSGLAGTDTQY
d_call: NA; v_call: TRBV7-9; cdr3_aa: ASSSWDGKLSSYNSPLH
d_call: TRBD1; v_call: TRBV28; cdr3_aa: ASSSTGGAGELF
d_call: NA; v_call: TRBV28; cdr3_aa: AIQSSGNTIY
d_call: NA; v_call: TRBV7-6; cdr3_aa: ASSPGTSISDTQY
d_call: NA; v_call: TRBV7-3; cdr3_aa: ASSFKQGTGELF
d_call: NA; v_call: TRBV13; cdr3_aa: ASSLGRSTDTQY
d_call: NA; v_call: TRBV25-1; cdr3_aa: ASSFSGYEQY
d_call: NA; v_call: TRBV7-8; cdr3_aa: ASSITGDGYT
d_call: NA; v_call: TRBV7-3; cdr3_aa: ASSLRAGVNTEAF
d_call: TRBD1; v_call: TRBV5-1; cdr3_aa: ASSFSGGADTGELF
d_call: NA; v_call: TRBV11-2; cdr3_aa: ASNLWGVDTQY
d_call: TRBD1; v_call: TRBV28; cdr3_aa: ASSPGQGVTYGYT
d_call: TRBD2; v_call: TRBV27; cdr3_aa: ASSLGLAGAHEQY
d_call: TRBD1; v_call: TRBV15; cdr3_aa: ATSRDVRTGVSGYT
d_call: NA; v_call: TRBV11-3; cdr3_aa: ARGAPNTGELF
d_call: TRBD1; v_call: TRBV28; cdr3_aa: ASSNFGQGATGELF
d_call: NA; v_call: TRBV28; cdr3_aa: ASSIPGLNYGYT
d_call: NA; v_call: TRBV7-9; cdr3_aa: ASSLATDGNTEAF
d_call: NA; v_call: TRBV18; cdr3_aa: ASSPDGNNEQF
d_call: NA; v_call: TRBV18; cdr3_aa: ASSRRLQETQY
d_call: TRBD2; v_call: TRBV5-4; cdr3_aa: ASSPATSGSTDTQY
d_call: NA; v_call: TRBV7-2; cdr3_aa: ASSLAGRAANTGELF
d_call: NA; v_call: TRBV21-1; cdr3_aa: ASRGPPGQGGSGANVLT
d_call: NA; v_call: TRBV10-3; cdr3_aa: AISAGGSGNTIY
d_call: TRBD1; v_call: TRBV10-3; cdr3_aa: AISVGQGAATGELF
d_call: NA; v_call: TRBV28; cdr3_aa: ASSFDSYGYT
d_call: NA; v_call: TRBV15; cdr3_aa: ATSRGGPDTIY
d_call: TRBD1; v_call: TRBV27; cdr3_aa: ASSRRGPGTQY